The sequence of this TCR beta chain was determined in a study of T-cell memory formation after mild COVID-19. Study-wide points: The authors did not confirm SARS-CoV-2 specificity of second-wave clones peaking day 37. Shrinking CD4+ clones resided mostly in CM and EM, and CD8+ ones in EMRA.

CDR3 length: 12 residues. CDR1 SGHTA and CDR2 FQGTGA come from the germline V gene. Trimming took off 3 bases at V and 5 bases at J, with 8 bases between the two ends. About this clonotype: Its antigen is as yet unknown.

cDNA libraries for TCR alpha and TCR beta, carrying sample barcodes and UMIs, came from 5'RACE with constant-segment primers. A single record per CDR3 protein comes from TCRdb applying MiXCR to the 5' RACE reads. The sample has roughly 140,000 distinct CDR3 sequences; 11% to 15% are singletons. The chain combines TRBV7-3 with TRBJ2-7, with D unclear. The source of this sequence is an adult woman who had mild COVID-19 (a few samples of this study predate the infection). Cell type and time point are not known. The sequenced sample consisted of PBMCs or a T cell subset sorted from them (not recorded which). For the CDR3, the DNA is TGTGCCAGCAGCTTTCCGGGCAACGAGCAGTACTTC. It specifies CASSFPGNEQYF.